Included here is one TCR beta chain sequence, with context. The sample is drawn from a study of blood T cell repertoires in COVID-19. Study-wide context: The origin of the acute and convalescent COVID-19 samples was the United States, Italy and Spain. In each case, the material was cDNA or gDNA derived from T cells, B-cell-depleted T cells, or PBMCs.

The method was immunoSEQ multiplex PCR; TCRdb's version includes in-frame clones alone and lacks a portion of them. The sample holds about 320,000 clones, approximately 91% seen once. Adults between about 18 and 95 years of age took part from 20 to 25 US areas. Cohort placement rested on clinical history that participants reported themselves. This CDR3 comprises 12 residues. The germline CDR1 and CDR2 sequences are SGDLS and YYNGEE. Trimming cost V 3 bases and J 6 bases, with 9 bases left between them. The sequencing sample was made of PBMCs or T cells enriched from blood (not recorded which). The chain has TRBV9 and TRBJ1-2; no clear D gene. The clonotype comes from a woman in her twenties or thirties who had been exposed to COVID-19. The CDR3 bases are TGTGCCAGCAGCGGTTTAGTGGATGGCTACACCTTC. This sequence encodes CASSGLVDGYTF.